This paragraph reports one T cell receptor (beta chain). The antigen is not known. The data derive from a study of CD4+ T cells in melanoma. Produced via immunoSEQ multiplex PCR; TCRdb's table is partial and in-frame only. This table holds fewer than 150,000 clones, roughly 91% found once. Trimming removed 3 bases from V and 0 bases from J, with 24 bases in between. There are 20 residues in the CDR3. Germline V gene data show CDR1 as KGHSH and CDR2 as LQKENI. Points from the study as a whole: Diverse differentiation states were reported for melanoma neoantigen-specific CD4+ T cells.

This clonotype was obtained from a human donor with melanoma. The chain carries TRBV18 and TRBJ1-5, with a tentative D call TRBD1 (6 bases). The CDR3 DNA is TGTGCCAGCTCACCCAATACTCCGGGACACCTGACTTATAGCAATCAGCCCCAGCATTTT. Amino acid sequence: CASSPNTPGHLTYSNQPQHF.